This T cell receptor beta chain comes out of a study of siplizumab effects on memory and regulatory T cells. In the case of this clone: No antigen is known for it. An end of the junction does not agree with germline; a read error may underlie this.

CDR1 is SGHNT, CDR2 YYREEE, per germline (reference sequence). This CDR3 is 18 amino acids long. Only in-frame clones appear in the TCRdb table, and some are missing; sequencing was by immunoSEQ multiplex PCR. The table lists about 50,000 clones, roughly 92% of them singletons, with 15% to 20% in the top ten. General study points: Greater diversity than memory cells seemed evident in naive T cells, which also appeared to be major alloresponse contributors.

The sequencing input was CD8+ T cells sorted from blood. The chain is built from TRBV5-4 and TRBJ1-1, with 9 bases aligning to TRBD1. The receptor comes from a human donor in good health. For the CDR3, the DNA is TGTGCCGGCAGCTTACCAACTATAACAGGGGGCGCGTACACTGAAGCTTTCTTT. Protein sequence: CAGSLPTITGGAYTEAFF.